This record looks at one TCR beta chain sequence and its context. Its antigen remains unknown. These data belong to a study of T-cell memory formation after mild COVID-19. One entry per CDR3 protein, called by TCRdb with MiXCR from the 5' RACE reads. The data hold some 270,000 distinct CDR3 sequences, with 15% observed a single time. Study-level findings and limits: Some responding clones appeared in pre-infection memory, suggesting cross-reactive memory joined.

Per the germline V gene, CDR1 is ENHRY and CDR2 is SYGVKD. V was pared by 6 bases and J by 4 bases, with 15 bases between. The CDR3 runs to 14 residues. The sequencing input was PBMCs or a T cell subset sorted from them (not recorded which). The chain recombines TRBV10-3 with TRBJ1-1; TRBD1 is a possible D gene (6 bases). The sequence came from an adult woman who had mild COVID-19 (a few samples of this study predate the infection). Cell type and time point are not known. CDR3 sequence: CAISPQGGSTEAFF. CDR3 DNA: TGTGCCATCAGCCCACAGGGAGGGTCCACTGAAGCTTTCTTT.